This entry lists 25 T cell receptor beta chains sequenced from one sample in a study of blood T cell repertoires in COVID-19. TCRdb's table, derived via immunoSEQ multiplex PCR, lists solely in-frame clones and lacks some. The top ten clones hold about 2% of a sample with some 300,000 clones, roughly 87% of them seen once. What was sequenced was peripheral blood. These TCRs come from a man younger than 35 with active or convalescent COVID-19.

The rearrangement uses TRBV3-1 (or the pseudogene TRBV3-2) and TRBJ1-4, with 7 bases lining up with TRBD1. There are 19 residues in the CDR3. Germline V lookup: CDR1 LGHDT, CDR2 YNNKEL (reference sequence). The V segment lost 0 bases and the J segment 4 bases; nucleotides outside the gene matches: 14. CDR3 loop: CASSQDLGGGPGGNEKLFF. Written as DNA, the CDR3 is TGTGCCAGCAGCCAAGATTTGGGTGGTGGACCAGGGGGTAATGAAAAACTGTTTTTT.

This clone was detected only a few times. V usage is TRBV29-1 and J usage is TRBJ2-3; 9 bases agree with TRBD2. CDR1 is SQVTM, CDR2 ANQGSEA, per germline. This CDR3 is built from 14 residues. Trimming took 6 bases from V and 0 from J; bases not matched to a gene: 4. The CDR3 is CSVVAGASTDTQYF. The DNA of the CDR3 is TGCAGCGTCGTAGCGGGAGCGAGCACAGATACGCAGTATTTT.

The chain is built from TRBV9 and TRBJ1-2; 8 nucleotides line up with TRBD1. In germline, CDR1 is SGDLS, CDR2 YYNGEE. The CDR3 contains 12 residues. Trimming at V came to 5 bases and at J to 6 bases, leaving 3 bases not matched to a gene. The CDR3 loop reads CASRDRAHGYTF. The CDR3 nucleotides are TGTGCCAGCAGGGACAGGGCCCATGGCTACACCTTC.

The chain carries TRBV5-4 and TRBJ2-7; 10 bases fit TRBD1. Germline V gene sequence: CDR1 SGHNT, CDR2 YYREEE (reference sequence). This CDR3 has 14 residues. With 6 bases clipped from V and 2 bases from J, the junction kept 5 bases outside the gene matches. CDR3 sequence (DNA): TGTGCCAGCACCTTCGGGACAGGGGCCTACGAGCAGTACTTC. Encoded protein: CASTFGTGAYEQYF.

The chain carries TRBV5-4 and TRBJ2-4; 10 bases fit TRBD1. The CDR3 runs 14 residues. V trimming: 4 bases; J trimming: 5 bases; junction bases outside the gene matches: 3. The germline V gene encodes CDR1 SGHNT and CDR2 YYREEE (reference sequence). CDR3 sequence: CASSRDRGENIQYF. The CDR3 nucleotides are TGTGCCAGCAGCCGGGACAGGGGTGAAAACATTCAGTACTTC.

CDR3 sequence: CASSRGWGDRIRDTQYF. The CDR3 DNA follows: TGCGCCAGCAGCAGGGGGTGGGGTGACCGGATACGGGATACGCAGTATTTT. This chain uses TRBV5-1 with TRBJ2-3; maybe TRBD1 (6 bases). Trimming cost V 4 bases and J 6 bases, with 24 bases left between them. CDR3 length: 17 amino acids. The V gene's germline CDR1 is SGHRS and CDR2 YFSETQ.

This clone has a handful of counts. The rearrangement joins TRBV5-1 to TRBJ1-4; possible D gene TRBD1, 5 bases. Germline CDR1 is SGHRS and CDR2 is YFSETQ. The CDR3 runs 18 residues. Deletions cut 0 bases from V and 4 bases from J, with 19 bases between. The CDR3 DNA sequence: TGCGCCAGCAGCTTGGAAATTGTAGGGGCTTCTGGTAATGAAAAACTGTTTTTT. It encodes CASSLEIVGASGNEKLFF.

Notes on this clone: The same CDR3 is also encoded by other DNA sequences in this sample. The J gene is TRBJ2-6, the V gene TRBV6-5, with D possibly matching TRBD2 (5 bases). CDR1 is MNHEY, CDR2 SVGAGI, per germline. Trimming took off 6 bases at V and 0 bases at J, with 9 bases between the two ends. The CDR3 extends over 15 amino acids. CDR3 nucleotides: TGTGCCAGCAGAACCGGAGGCTCTGGGGCCAACGTCCTGACTTTC. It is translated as CASRTGGSGANVLTF.

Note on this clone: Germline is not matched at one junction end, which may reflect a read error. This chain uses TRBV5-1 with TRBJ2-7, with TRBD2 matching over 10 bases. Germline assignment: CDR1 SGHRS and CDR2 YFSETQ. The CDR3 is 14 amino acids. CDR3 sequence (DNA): TGCGCCAGCAACTTGTCTAGCGGGGGCTACGAGCAGTACTTC. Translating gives CASNLSSGGYEQYF.

Here the CDR3 reads CASSAGGGYTF. The CDR3 coding sequence is TGTGCCAGCAGCGCAGGGGGTGGCTACACCTTC. This chain uses TRBV28 with TRBJ1-2; TRBD1 matches 7 bases. This CDR3 contains 11 residues. The ends lost 6 bases at V and 7 bases at J; junction bases unmatched: 2. The germline gives CDR1 MDHEN, CDR2 SYDVKM.

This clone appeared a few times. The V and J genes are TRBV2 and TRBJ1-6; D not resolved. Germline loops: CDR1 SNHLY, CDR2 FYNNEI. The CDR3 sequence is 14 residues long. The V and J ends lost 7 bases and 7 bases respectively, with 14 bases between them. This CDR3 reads CASTAQRFNSPLHF. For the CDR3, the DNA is TGTGCCAGCACGGCGCAGCGGTTCAATTCACCCCTCCACTTT.

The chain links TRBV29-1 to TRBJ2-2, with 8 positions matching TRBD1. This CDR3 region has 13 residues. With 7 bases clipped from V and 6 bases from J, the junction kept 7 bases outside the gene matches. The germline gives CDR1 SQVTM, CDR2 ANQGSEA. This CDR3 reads CSAERTGPGELFF. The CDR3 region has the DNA TGCAGCGCTGAGAGGACAGGGCCCGGGGAGCTGTTTTTT.

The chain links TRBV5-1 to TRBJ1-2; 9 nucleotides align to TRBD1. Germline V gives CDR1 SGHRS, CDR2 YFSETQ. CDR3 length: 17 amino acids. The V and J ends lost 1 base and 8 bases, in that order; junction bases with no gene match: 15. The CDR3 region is CASSLIWDRVSAEGYTF. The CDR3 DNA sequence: TGCGCCAGCAGCTTGATTTGGGACAGGGTTTCTGCGGAGGGCTACACCTTC.

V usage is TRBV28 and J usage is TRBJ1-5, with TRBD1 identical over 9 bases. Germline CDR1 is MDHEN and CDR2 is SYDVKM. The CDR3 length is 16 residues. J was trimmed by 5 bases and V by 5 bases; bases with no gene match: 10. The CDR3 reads CASSHLDRGGYQPQHF. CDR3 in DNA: TGTGCCAGCAGTCACCTGGACAGGGGAGGATATCAGCCCCAGCATTTT.

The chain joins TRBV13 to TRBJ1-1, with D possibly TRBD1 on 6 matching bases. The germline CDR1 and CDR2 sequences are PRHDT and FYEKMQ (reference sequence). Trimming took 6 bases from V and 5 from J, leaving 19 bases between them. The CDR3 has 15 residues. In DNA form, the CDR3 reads TGTGCCAGCAGTCCTCTGTCAGGGGCTAGAACTGAAGCTTTCTTT. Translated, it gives CASSPLSGARTEAFF.

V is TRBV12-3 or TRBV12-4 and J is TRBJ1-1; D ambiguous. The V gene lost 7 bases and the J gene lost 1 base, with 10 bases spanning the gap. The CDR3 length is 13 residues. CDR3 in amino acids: CASTRGGNTEAFF. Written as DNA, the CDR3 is TGTGCCAGCACCCGTGGCGGGAACACTGAAGCTTTCTTT.

The DNA for the CDR3 is TGTGCCAGCAGTCGACGGACAGAGAACACCGGGGAGCTGTTTTTT. It translates to CASSRRTENTGELFF. The rearrangement links TRBV6-5 to TRBJ2-2, with a possible D match to TRBD1 (6 bases). Trimming shortened V by 5 bases and J by 1 base, and 11 bases separated the two germline ends. Germline lookup yields CDR1 MNHEY and CDR2 SVGAGI. CDR3 length: 15 amino acids.

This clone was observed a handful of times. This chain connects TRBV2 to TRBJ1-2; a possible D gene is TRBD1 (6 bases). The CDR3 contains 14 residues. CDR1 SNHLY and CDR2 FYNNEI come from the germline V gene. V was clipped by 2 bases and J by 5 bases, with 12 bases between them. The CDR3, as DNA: TGTGCCAGCAGTGAACAGGGGAGAAGATATGGCTACACCTTC. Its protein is CASSEQGRRYGYTF.

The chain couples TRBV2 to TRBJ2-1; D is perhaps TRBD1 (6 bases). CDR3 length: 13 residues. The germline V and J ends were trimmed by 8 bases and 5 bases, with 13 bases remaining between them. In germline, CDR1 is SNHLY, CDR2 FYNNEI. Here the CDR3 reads CASLRGINNEQFF. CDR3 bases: TGTGCCAGCCTGAGGGGGATAAACAATGAGCAGTTCTTC. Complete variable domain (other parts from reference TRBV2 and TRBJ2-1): EPEVTQTPSHQVTQMGQEVILRCVPISNHLYFYWYRQILGQKVEFLVSFYNNEISEKSEIFDDQFSVERPDGSNFTLKIRSTKLEDSAMYFCASLRGINNEQFFGPGTRLTVL.

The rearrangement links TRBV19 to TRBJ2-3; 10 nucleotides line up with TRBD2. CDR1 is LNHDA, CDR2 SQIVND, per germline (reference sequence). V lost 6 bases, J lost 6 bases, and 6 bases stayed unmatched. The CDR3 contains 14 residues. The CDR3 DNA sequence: TGTGCCAGTAGACGAAGCGGGAGGGCCGATACGCAGTATTTT. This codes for CASRRSGRADTQYF.

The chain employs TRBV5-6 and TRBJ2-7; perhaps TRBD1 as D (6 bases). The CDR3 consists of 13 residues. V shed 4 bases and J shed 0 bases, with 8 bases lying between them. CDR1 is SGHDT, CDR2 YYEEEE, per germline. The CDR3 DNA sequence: TGTGCCAGCAGCCGGGACAACTCCTACGAGCAGTACTTC. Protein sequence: CASSRDNSYEQYF. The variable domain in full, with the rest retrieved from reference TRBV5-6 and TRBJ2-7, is DAGVTQSPTHLIKTRGQQVTLRCSPKSGHDTVSWYQQALGQGPQFIFQYYEEEERQRGNFPDRFSGHQFPNYSSELNVNALLLGDSALYLCASSRDNSYEQYFGPGTRLTVT.

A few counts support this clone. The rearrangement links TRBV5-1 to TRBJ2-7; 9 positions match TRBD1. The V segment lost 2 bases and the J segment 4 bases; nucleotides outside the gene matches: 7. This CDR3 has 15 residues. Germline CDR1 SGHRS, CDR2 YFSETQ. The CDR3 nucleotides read TGCGCCAGCAGCTTCCTTGGACAGGGGATTTACGAGCAGTACTTC. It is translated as CASSFLGQGIYEQYF.

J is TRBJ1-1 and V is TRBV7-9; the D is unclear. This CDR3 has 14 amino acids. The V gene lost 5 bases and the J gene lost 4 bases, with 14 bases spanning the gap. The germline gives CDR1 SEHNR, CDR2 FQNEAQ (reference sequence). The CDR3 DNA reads TGTGCCAGCAGCCGACAAGGTCCGTCCACTGAAGCTTTCTTT. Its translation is CASSRQGPSTEAFF.

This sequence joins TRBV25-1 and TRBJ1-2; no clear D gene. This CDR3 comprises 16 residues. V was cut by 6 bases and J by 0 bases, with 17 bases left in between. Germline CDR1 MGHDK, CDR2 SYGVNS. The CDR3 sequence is CASRSLGDLANYGYTF. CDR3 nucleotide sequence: TGTGCCAGCAGGTCCCTCGGAGACCTAGCTAACTATGGCTACACCTTC.

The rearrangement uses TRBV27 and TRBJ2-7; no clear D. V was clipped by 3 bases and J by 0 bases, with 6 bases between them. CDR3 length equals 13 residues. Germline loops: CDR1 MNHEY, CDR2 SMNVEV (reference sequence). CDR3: CASSFPHSYEQYF. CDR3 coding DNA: TGTGCCAGCAGTTTCCCCCACTCCTACGAGCAGTACTTC.